This TCR beta chain was profiled in a study of memory CD4+ T cells and cytomegalovirus serostatus. Study at large: Donors were healthy Belgian adults, 8 to 10 CMV seropositive and about two dozen seronegative.

In the source study's methods: After removing out-of-frame reads, 2 million to 2.5 million distinct TCRbeta sequences remained. Only in-frame clones appear in the TCRdb table, and some are missing; sequencing was by immunoSEQ multiplex PCR. That table supplies the V and J calls and clone size; D and trimming were determined from the DNA. The data hold over 35,000 clones, with about 73% observed a single time. Remarks on this clone: Its antigen remains unidentified.

CDR1 SNHLY and CDR2 FYNNEI come from the germline V gene. CDR3 length: 17 residues. J gave up 5 bases and V 5 bases, and 13 bases lay outside the gene matches. Whole-study results and caveats: About two fifths of the roughly 150 known CMV-associated TCRbeta sequences appeared in CD4+ memory.

Single viable CD3+CD4+CD8-CD45RO+ cells were sorted as the memory CD4+ T cells. This TCR came from an adult in good health and CMV-seronegative. The chain is built from TRBV2 and TRBJ2-5; 11 bases fit TRBD1. The sample comprised memory CD4+ T cells from blood. CDR3 sequence reads: CASSNLDRGLVGETQYF. The CDR3 DNA is TGTGCCAGCAGTAATCTGGACAGGGGGCTAGTTGGGGAGACCCAGTACTTC.